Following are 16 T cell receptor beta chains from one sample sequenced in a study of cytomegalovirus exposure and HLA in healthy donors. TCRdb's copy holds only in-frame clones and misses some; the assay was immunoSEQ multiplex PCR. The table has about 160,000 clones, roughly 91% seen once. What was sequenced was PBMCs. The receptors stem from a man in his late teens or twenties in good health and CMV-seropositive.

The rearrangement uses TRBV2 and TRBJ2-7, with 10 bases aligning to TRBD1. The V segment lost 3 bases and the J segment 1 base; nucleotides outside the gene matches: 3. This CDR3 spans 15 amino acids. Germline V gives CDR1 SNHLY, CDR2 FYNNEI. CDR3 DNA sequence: TGTGCCAGCAGTGACGGACAGGGGGGGTCCTACGAGCAGTACTTC. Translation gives CASSDGQGGSYEQYF. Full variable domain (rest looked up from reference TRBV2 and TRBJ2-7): EPEVTQTPSHQVTQMGQEVILRCVPISNHLYFYWYRQILGQKVEFLVSFYNNEISEKSEIFDDQFSVERPDGSNFTLKIRSTKLEDSAMYFCASSDGQGGSYEQYFGPGTRLTVT.

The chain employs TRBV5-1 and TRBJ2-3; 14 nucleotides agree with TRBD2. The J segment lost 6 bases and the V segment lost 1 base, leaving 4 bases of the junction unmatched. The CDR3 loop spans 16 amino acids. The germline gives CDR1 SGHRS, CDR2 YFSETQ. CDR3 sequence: CASSLTTSGRADTQYF. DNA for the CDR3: TGCGCCAGCAGCTTGACGACTAGCGGGAGGGCTGATACGCAGTATTTT. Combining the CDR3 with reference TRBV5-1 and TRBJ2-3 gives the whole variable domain KAGVTQTPRYLIKTRGQQVTLSCSPISGHRSVSWYQQTPGQGLQFLFEYFSETQRNKGNFPGRFSGRQFSNSRSEMNVSTLELGDSALYLCASSLTTSGRADTQYFGPGTRLTVL.

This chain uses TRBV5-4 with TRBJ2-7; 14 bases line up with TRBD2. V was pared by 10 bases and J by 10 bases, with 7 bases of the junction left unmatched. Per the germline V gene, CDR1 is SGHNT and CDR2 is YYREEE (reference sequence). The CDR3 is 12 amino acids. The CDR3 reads CAYVGTSGSQYF. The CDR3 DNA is TGTGCCTACGTAGGGACTAGCGGGAGTCAGTACTTC.

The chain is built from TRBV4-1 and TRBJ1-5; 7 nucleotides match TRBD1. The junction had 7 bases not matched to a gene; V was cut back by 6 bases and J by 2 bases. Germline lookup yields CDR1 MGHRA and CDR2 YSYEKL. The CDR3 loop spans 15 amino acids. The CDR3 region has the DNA TGCGCCAGCAGGGGGGTAGACAGGGGCAATCAGCCCCAGCATTTT. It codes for CASRGVDRGNQPQHF.

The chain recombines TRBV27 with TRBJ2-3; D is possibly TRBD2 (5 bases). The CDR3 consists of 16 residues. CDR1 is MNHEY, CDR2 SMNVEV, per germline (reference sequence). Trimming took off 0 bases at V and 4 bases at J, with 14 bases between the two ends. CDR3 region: CASSLSVGEWADTQYF. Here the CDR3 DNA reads TGTGCCAGCAGTTTATCGGTGGGAGAGTGGGCAGATACGCAGTATTTT.

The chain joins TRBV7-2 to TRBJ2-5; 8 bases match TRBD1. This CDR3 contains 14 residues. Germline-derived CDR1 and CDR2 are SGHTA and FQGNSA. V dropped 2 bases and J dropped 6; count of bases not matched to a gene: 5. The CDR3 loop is CASSLSGTGKTQYF. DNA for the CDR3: TGTGCCAGCAGCTTATCCGGGACAGGCAAGACCCAGTACTTC.

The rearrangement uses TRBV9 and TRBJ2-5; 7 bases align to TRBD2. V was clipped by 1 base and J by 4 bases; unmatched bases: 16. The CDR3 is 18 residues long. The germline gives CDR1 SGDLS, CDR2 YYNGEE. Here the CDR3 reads CASSVSSWQRDPRETQYF. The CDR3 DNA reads TGTGCCAGCAGCGTATCATCGTGGCAGCGGGATCCTAGAGAGACCCAGTACTTC.

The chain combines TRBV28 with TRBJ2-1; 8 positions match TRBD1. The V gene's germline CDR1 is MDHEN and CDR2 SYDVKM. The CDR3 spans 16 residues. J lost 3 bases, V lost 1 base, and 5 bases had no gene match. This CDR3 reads CASSLSGQGNYNEQFF. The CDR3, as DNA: TGTGCCAGCAGTTTATCCGGACAGGGAAACTACAATGAGCAGTTCTTC.

The CDR3 here is CASSGLAGGVNEQFF. The DNA for the CDR3 is TGTGCCAGCAGCGGACTAGCGGGAGGGGTCAATGAGCAGTTCTTC. The gene calls are TRBV6-1 and TRBJ2-1; 15 bases align to TRBD2. With 6 bases clipped from V and 6 bases from J, the junction kept 3 bases outside the gene matches. Germline V gives CDR1 MNHNS, CDR2 SASEGT. The CDR3 extends over 15 amino acids.

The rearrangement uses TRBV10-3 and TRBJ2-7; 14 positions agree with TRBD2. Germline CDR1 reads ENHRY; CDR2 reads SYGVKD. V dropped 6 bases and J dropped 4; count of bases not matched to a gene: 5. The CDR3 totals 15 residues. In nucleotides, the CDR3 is TGTGCCATCAGCCCCGGGACTAGCGGGAGTTACGAGCAGTACTTC. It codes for CAISPGTSGSYEQYF.

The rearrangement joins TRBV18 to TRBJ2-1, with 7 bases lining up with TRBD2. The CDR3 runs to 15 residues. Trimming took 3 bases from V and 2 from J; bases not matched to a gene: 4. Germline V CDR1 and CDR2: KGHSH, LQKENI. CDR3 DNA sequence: TGTGCCAGCTCACCTCCCGGGACTACCTACAATGAGCAGTTCTTC. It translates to CASSPPGTTYNEQFF.

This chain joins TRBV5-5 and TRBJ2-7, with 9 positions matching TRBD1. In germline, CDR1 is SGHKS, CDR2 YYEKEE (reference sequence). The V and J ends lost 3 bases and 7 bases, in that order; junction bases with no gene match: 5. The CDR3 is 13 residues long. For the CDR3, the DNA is TGTGCCAGCAGCTCACAGGGGGCGAAAGAGCAGTACTTC. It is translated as CASSSQGAKEQYF.

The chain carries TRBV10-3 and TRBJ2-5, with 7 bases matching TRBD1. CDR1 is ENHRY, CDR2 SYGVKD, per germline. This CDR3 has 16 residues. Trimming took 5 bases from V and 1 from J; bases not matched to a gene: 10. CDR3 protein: CAISHNNRDSQETQYF. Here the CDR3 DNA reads TGTGCCATCAGTCACAACAACCGGGACAGCCAAGAGACCCAGTACTTC.

This CDR3 is CASKRVAEGGETQYF. CDR3 sequence (DNA): TGCGCCAGCAAGAGGGTAGCGGAGGGGGGGGAGACCCAGTACTTC. This chain connects TRBV5-1 to TRBJ2-5, with TRBD2 as a possible D gene (7 bases). V was trimmed by 6 bases and J by 5 bases, leaving 20 bases between them. The CDR3 sequence is 15 residues long. Germline-derived CDR1 and CDR2 are SGHRS and YFSETQ.

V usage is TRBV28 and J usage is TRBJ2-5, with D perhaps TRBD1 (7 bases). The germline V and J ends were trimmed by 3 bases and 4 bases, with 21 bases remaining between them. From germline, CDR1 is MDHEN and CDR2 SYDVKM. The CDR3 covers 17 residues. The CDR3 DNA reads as TGTGCCAGCAGTTTTTTTCCACGCAGGGGGGCGGCAGAGACCCAGTACTTC. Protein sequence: CASSFFPRRGAAETQYF.

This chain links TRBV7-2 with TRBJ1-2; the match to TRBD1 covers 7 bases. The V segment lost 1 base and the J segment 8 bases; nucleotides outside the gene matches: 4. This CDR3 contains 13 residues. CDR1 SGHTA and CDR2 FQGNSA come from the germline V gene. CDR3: CASSLVGRGGYTF. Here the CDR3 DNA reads TGTGCCAGCAGCTTAGTCGGCAGGGGGGGCTACACCTTC.